This T cell receptor beta chain was documented in a study of T cell repertoires in cytomegalovirus infection. To note about this clonotype: Antigen unknown.

J gave up 8 bases and V 3 bases, and 7 bases lay outside the gene matches. Germline CDR1 and CDR2: SGHTA and FQGNSA. This CDR3 spans 16 amino acids. In TCRdb, the reads were re-called with MiXCR into one record per CDR3 protein. In the table there are about 900,000 distinct CDR3 sequences, 30% to 40% of which are singletons. This receptor was taken from a human donor in good health (CMV status not recorded). Some clones in this sample may be carry-over from other donors' samples. Sample: cultured CD8+ T cells from PBMCs, taken from culture after CMV antigen stimulation. The V call is TRBV7-2, the J call TRBJ2-1; 13 bases line up with TRBD2. CDR3 residues: CASSFTSGGVIDEQFF. The CDR3 DNA follows: TGTGCCAGCAGCTTCACTAGCGGGGGGGTAATCGATGAGCAGTTCTTC.